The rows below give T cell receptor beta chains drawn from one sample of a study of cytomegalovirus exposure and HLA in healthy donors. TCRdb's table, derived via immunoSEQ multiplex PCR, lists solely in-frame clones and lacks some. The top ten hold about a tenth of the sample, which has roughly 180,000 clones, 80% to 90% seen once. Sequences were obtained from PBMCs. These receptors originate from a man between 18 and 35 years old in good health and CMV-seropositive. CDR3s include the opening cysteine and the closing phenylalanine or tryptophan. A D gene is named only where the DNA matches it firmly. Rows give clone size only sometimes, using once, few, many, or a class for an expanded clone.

DNA: TGTGCCTGCATGACAGGGGATAACTATGGCTACACCTTC; CDR3: CACMTGDNYGYTF; D: TRBD1; V: TRBV30; J: TRBJ1-2; size: once
DNA: TGTGCCAGCAGCTTAGGTGGCGGGGGGATTTCTAGCACAGATACGCAGTATTTT; CDR3: CASSLGGGGISSTDTQYF; D: TRBD2; V: TRBV7-9; J: TRBJ2-3; size: -
DNA: TGTGCCAGCAGCCGCCCCCCTGGCTCGACGGGAGAGACCCAGTACTTC; CDR3: CASSRPPGSTGETQYF; D: -; V: TRBV11-2; J: TRBJ2-5; size: once
DNA: TGTGCCTGGACGGCGGGCTACGAGCAGTACTTC; CDR3: CAWTAGYEQYF; D: -; V: TRBV30; J: TRBJ2-7; size: -
DNA: TGTGCCAGCAGTTGGGACTCCGGATCCGGGGAGCTGTTTTTT; CDR3: CASSWDSGSGELFF; D: -; V: TRBV6-6; J: TRBJ2-2; size: -
DNA: TGTGCCAGCTCACCCCTACCCGGACAGGGTAGAGATACGCAGTATTTT; CDR3: CASSPLPGQGRDTQYF; D: TRBD1; V: TRBV18; J: TRBJ2-3; size: -
DNA: TGCGCCAGCAGCCAAGAGGTTTATAGTGTAAGGAGCGAGCAGTACTTC; CDR3: CASSQEVYSVRSEQYF; D: -; V: TRBV4-1; J: TRBJ2-7; size: few
DNA: TGTGCCAGCAGCGAAGGGGTTGAGCAGTTCTTC; CDR3: CASSEGVEQFF; D: -; V: TRBV7-3; J: TRBJ2-1; size: -
DNA: TGTGCCAGCAGTCTTTCATCCAGGATCATGAACACTGAAGCTTTCTTT; CDR3: CASSLSSRIMNTEAFF; D: -; V: TRBV27; J: TRBJ1-1; size: -
DNA: TGTGCCAGCTCACGGAGGGATAGCACAGATACGCAGTATTTT; CDR3: CASSRRDSTDTQYF; D: -; V: TRBV18; J: TRBJ2-3; size: -
DNA: TGTGCCAGCTGTGACCCAGCGGGGGGCAACCAAGAGACCCAGTACTTC; CDR3: CASCDPAGGNQETQYF; D: TRBD2; V: TRBV6-4; J: TRBJ2-5; size: -
DNA: TGCGCCATGAGACTAGCATGGGAGCAGTACTTC; CDR3: CAMRLAWEQYF; D: TRBD2; V: TRBV10-1; J: TRBJ2-7; size: -
DNA: TGTGCCAGCAGCCCTCGGGAGGGGCCGACTAGCGAACTCTACGAGCAGTACTTC; CDR3: CASSPREGPTSELYEQYF; D: TRBD2; V: TRBV7-9; J: TRBJ2-7; size: -
DNA: TGTGCCAGCAGGCCCTTAGAGGGCCGCGGCCGCTACGAGCAGTACTTC; CDR3: CASRPLEGRGRYEQYF; D: -; V: TRBV2; J: TRBJ2-7; size: -
DNA: TGTGCCTGGATGGGGGGGGACCCTGCCAGCTCCTATAATTCACCCCTCCACTTT; CDR3: CAWMGGDPASSYNSPLHF; D: -; V: TRBV30; J: TRBJ1-6; size: -
DNA: TGTGCCAGCAGTTTCCAAGACAGGGCAAAGACCCAGTACTTC; CDR3: CASSFQDRAKTQYF; D: TRBD1; V: TRBV27; J: TRBJ2-5; size: -
DNA: TGTGCCAGCAGCTTAGTGCGAAGATTCTATGGCTACACCTTC; CDR3: CASSLVRRFYGYTF; D: -; V: TRBV7-2; J: TRBJ1-2; size: -
DNA: TGTGCCAGCAGGTACCGGGACAAGAACACTGAAGCTTTCTTT; CDR3: CASRYRDKNTEAFF; D: -; V: TRBV2; J: TRBJ1-1; size: once
DNA: TGCGCCAGCAGCTTGGCCGACGAGAAGACTCACCGTTCCTACGAGCAGTACTTC; CDR3: CASSLADEKTHRSYEQYF; D: -; V: TRBV5-1; J: TRBJ2-7; size: -
DNA: TGTGCCAGCCCTCCCGGCGGGGTAAAAGAGACCCAGTACTTC; CDR3: CASPPGGVKETQYF; D: -; V: TRBV6-6; J: TRBJ2-5; size: -
DNA: TGTGCCAGCAGCAGTACAGGGGGCGCAAATGGCTACACCTTC; CDR3: CASSSTGGANGYTF; D: TRBD1; V: TRBV6-1; J: TRBJ1-2; size: -
DNA: TGTGCCAGCAGTGTTTCCCTAGCGGGGGTCACAGATACGCAGTATTTT; CDR3: CASSVSLAGVTDTQYF; D: TRBD2; V: TRBV2; J: TRBJ2-3; size: -
DNA: TGTGCCAAGATCCGGGACAGGGAAGGACTCGAGCAGTACTTC; CDR3: CAKIRDREGLEQYF; D: TRBD1; V: TRBV19; J: TRBJ2-7; size: few